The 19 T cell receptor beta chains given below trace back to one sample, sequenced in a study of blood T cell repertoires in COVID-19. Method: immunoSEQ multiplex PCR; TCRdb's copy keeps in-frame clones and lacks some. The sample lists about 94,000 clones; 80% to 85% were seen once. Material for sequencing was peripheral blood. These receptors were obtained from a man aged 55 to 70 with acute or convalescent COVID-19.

The CDR3 DNA reads TGTGCCATCAAGTCAGCGACTATGAACACTGAAGCTTTCTTT. This sequence encodes CAIKSATMNTEAFF. The V call is TRBV10-3, the J call TRBJ1-1; D is uncertain. V was cut by 7 bases and J by 0 bases, with 12 bases left in between. The germline V gene encodes CDR1 ENHRY and CDR2 SYGVKD. There are 14 residues in the CDR3.

The CDR3 reads CASSLGGTAYNSPLHF. Here the CDR3 DNA reads TGTGCCAGCAGCTTGGGTGGGACAGCATATAATTCACCCCTCCACTTT. The rearrangement uses TRBV5-5 and TRBJ1-6, with TRBD1 matching over 7 bases. The CDR3 has 16 residues. Germline lookup yields CDR1 SGHKS and CDR2 YYEKEE (reference sequence). V was clipped by 0 bases and J by 4 bases; unmatched bases: 4.

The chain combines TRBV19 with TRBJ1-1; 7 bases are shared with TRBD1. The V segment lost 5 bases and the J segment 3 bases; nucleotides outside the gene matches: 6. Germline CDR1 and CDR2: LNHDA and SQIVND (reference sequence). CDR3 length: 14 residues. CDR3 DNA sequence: TGTGCCAGTAGTTTCCCGACAGGGTACACTGAAGCTTTCTTT. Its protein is CASSFPTGYTEAFF.

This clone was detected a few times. CDR3 in DNA: TGCGCCAGCAGCCAAGATCGACAGGGGAACTACGAGCAGTACTTC. The encoded protein is CASSQDRQGNYEQYF. This chain links TRBV4-3 with TRBJ2-7, with TRBD1 identical over 8 bases. The CDR3 extends over 15 amino acids. CDR1 is LGHNA and CDR2 is YSLEER in the germline V gene. Losses at the gene ends were 0 bases for V and 3 bases for J; bases not matched to a gene: 4.

The CDR3 region has the DNA TGTGCCACCAGGAGCGGGGGGAGGGAGCCCCAGCATTTT. It specifies CATRSGGREPQHF. The gene calls are TRBV24-1 and TRBJ1-5; possible D gene TRBD1, 5 bases. Germline V lookup: CDR1 KGHDR, CDR2 SFDVKD. V was cut by 7 bases and J by 8 bases, with 14 bases left in between. CDR3 size: 13 residues.

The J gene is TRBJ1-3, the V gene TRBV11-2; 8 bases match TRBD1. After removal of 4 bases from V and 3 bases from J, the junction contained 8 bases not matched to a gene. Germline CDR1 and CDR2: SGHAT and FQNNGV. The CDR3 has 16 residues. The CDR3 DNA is TGTGCCAGCAGCTCCGTTACAGGGGGTAGTGGAAACACCATATATTTT. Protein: CASSSVTGGSGNTIYF.

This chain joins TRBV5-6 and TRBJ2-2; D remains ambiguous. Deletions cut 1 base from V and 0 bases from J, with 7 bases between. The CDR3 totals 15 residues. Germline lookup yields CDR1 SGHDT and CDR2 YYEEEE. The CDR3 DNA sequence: TGTGCCAGCAGCTTGTCGCGGCCGAACACCGGGGAGCTGTTTTTT. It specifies CASSLSRPNTGELFF.

CDR3 in DNA: TGTGCCAGTAGTATCAGGGGGGATGAAAAACTGTTTTTT. Encoded protein: CASSIRGDEKLFF. The V call is TRBV19, the J call TRBJ1-4, with 7 nucleotides matching TRBD1. Germline-derived CDR1 and CDR2 are LNHDA and SQIVND (reference sequence). The CDR3 consists of 13 residues. V lost 3 bases and J lost 6; bases outside the gene matches: 1.

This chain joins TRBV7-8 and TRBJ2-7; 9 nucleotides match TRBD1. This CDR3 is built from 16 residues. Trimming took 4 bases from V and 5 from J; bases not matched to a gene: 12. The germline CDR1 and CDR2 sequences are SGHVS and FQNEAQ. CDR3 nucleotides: TGTGCCAGCAGCTCCCCCGTAGACAGGGGGGACCACGAGCAGTACTTC. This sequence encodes CASSSPVDRGDHEQYF. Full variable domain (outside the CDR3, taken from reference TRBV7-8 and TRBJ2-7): GAGVSQSPRYKVAKRGQDVALRCDPISGHVSLFWYQQALGQGPEFLTYFQNEAQLDKSGLPSDRFFAERPEGSVSTLKIQRTQQEDSAVYLCASSSPVDRGDHEQYFGPGTRLTVT.

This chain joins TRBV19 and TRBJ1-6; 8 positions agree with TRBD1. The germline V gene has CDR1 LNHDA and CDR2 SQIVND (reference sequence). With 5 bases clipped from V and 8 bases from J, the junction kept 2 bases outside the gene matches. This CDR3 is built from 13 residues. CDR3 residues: CASSPQGDSPLHF. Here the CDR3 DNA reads TGTGCCAGTAGTCCACAGGGGGATTCACCCCTCCACTTT.

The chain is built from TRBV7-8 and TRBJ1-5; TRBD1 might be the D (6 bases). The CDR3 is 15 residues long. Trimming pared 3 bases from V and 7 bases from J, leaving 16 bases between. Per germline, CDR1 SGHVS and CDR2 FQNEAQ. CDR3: CASSFLGGGGQPQHF. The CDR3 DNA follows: TGTGCCAGCAGCTTTTTAGGGGGGGGCGGGCAGCCCCAGCATTTT.

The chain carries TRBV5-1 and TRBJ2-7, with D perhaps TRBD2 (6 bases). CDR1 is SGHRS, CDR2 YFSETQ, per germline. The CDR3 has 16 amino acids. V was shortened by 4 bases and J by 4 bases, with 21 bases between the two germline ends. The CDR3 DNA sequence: TGCGCCAGCAGCCCCCGGCGGGGTGAGGGTCGATACGAGCAGTACTTC. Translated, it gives CASSPRRGEGRYEQYF.

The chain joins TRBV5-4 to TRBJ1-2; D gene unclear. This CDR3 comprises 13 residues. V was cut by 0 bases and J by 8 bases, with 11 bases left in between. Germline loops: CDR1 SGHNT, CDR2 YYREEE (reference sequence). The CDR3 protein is CASSLAGIRGYTF. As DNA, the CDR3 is TGTGCCAGCAGCTTGGCGGGGATTCGAGGCTACACCTTC. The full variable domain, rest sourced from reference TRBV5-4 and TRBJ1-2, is ETGVTQSPTHLIKTRGQQVTLRCSSQSGHNTVSWYQQALGQGPQFIFQYYREEENGRGNFPPRFSGLQFPNYSSELNVNALELDDSALYLCASSLAGIRGYTFGSGTRLTVV.

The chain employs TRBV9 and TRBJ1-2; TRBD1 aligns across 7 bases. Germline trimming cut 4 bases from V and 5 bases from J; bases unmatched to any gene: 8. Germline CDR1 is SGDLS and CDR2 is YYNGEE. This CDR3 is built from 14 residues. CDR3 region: CASSTGTALYGYTF. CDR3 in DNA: TGTGCCAGCAGCACGGGGACAGCTCTATATGGCTACACCTTC. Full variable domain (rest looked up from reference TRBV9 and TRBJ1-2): DSGVTQTPKHLITATGQRVTLRCSPRSGDLSVYWYQQSLDQGLQFLIQYYNGEERAKGNILERFSAQQFPDLHSELNLSSLELGDSALYFCASSTGTALYGYTFGSGTRLTVV.

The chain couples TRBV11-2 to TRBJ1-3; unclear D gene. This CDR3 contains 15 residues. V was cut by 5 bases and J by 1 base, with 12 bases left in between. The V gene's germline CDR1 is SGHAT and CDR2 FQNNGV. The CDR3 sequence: CASSAGSASGNTIYF. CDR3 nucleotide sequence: TGTGCCAGCAGCGCCGGGTCCGCGTCTGGAAACACCATATATTTT.

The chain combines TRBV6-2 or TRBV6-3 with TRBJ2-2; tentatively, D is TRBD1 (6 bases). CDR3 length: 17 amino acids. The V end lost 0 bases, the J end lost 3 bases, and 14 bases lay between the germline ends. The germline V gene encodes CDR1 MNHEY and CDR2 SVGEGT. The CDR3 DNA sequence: TGTGCCAGCAGTTACTCTAGACAGGATCGTTACACCGGGGAGCTGTTTTTT. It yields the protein CASSYSRQDRYTGELFF.

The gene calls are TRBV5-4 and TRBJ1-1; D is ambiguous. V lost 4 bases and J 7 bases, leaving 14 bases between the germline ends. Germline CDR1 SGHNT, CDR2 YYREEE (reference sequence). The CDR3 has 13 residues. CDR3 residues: CASSGPRSDEAFF. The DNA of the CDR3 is TGTGCCAGCAGCGGCCCCAGGTCAGATGAAGCTTTCTTT.

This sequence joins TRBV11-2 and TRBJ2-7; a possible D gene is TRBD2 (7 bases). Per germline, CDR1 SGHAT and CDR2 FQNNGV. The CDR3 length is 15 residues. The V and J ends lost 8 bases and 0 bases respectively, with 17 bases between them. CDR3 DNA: TGTGCCAGCCTTGGTGTGGGGGGGGCCTCCTACGAGCAGTACTTC. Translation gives CASLGVGGASYEQYF. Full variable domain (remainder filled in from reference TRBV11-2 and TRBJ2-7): EAGVAQSPRYKIIEKRQSVAFWCNPISGHATLYWYQQILGQGPKLLIQFQNNGVVDDSQLPKDRFSAERLKGVDSTLKIQPAKLEDSAVYLCASLGVGGASYEQYFGPGTRLTVT.

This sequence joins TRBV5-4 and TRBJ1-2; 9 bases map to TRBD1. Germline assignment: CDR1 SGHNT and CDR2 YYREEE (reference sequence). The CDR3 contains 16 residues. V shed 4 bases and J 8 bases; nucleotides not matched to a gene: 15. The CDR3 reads CASSRNGQQGADGYTF. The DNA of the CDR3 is TGTGCCAGCAGCCGAAATGGTCAACAGGGGGCGGACGGCTACACCTTC.